The next 27 T cell receptor beta chains were all read from a single sample in a study of beta chain features in type 1 diabetes. All of the isolated RNA was reverse transcribed, so expressed TCRB transcripts were sequenced. Sequencing was performed with immunoSEQ multiplex PCR; in TCRdb, only in-frame clones are kept and a portion is missing. The profile shows roughly 610,000 clones, less than 20% of them singletons. Sequencing used naive CD4+ T cells from blood. The receptors were sampled from a man between 18 and 29 years old in good health.

The chain is built from TRBV19 and TRBJ2-7; 8 nucleotides agree with TRBD2. The germline CDR1 and CDR2 sequences are LNHDA and SQIVND (reference sequence). Trimming took 7 bases from V and 0 from J; bases not matched to a gene: 5. The CDR3 consists of 14 residues. The CDR3 nucleotides read TGTGCCAGTAACCGGGAGGGCCTCTCCTACGAGCAGTACTTC. Translating gives CASNREGLSYEQYF.

This chain connects TRBV5-6 to TRBJ2-1, with TRBD2 matching 9 bases. In germline, CDR1 is SGHDT, CDR2 YYEEEE. Losses at the gene ends were 0 bases for V and 3 bases for J; bases not matched to a gene: 4. The CDR3 length is 16 residues. As DNA, the CDR3 is TGTGCCAGCAGCTTGGAGGGGACTAGCCTCTACAATGAGCAGTTCTTC. Protein: CASSLEGTSLYNEQFF.

Concerning this clone itself: Other nucleotide sequences in the sample specify the same CDR3. The chain couples TRBV29-1 to TRBJ2-1; 9 bases are shared with TRBD1. J lost 3 bases, V lost 7 bases, and 7 bases had no gene match. Germline lookup yields CDR1 SQVTM and CDR2 ANQGSEA. This CDR3 has 14 residues. In DNA form, the CDR3 reads TGCAGCGGTGGGACAGGGTCCCTCTACAATGAGCAGTTCTTC. This gives the protein CSGGTGSLYNEQFF.

The chain's CDR3 is CASSPRLDSYEAFF. CDR3 DNA sequence: TGTGCCAGCTCACCGCGCTTGGACAGCTACGAAGCTTTCTTT. The chain is built from TRBV18 and TRBJ1-1; D is possibly TRBD1 (6 bases). Germline V gene lookup returns CDR1 KGHSH and CDR2 LQKENI. V dropped 3 bases and J dropped 8 bases, with 16 bases sitting between them. The CDR3 length is 14 residues.

The rearrangement uses TRBV7-2 and TRBJ2-4; D unclear. V gave up 5 bases and J gave up 3 bases, with 11 bases separating them. Per germline, CDR1 SGHTA and CDR2 FQGNSA. The CDR3 is 14 amino acids. CDR3 loop: CASSLRRGKNIQYF. As DNA, the CDR3 is TGTGCCAGCAGCCTCCGACGAGGCAAAAACATTCAGTACTTC.

This clone was counted only a few times. The chain couples TRBV5-4 to TRBJ2-5, with D unclear. Deletions cut 0 bases from V and 3 bases from J, with 3 bases between. Germline V lookup: CDR1 SGHNT, CDR2 YYREEE (reference sequence). The CDR3 extends over 12 amino acids. The CDR3 reads CASSLEEETQYF. The CDR3 DNA is TGTGCCAGCAGCTTGGAGGAAGAGACCCAGTACTTC. The full variable domain, completed using reference TRBV5-4 and TRBJ2-5, is ETGVTQSPTHLIKTRGQQVTLRCSSQSGHNTVSWYQQALGQGPQFIFQYYREEENGRGNFPPRFSGLQFPNYSSELNVNALELDDSALYLCASSLEEETQYFGPGTRLLVL.

The rearrangement uses TRBV9 and TRBJ2-3, with D unclear. V lost 5 bases and J 2 bases, leaving 12 bases between the germline ends. From germline, CDR1 is SGDLS and CDR2 YYNGEE. The CDR3 totals 14 residues. CDR3: CASRDGENTDTQYF. Here the CDR3 DNA reads TGTGCCAGCAGGGACGGAGAGAACACAGATACGCAGTATTTT.

The chain is built from TRBV19 and TRBJ1-1; D uncertain. The V and J ends lost 6 bases and 2 bases respectively, with 16 bases between them. In germline, CDR1 is LNHDA, CDR2 SQIVND (reference sequence). This CDR3 region has 15 residues. CDR3 residues: CASSTPRWVNTEAFF. CDR3 DNA: TGTGCCAGTAGCACACCGCGATGGGTCAACACTGAAGCTTTCTTT.

The chain employs TRBV29-1 and TRBJ1-1, with 9 bases that match TRBD1. Germline trimming cut 6 bases from V and 1 base from J; bases unmatched to any gene: 6. The germline gives CDR1 SQVTM, CDR2 ANQGSEA. The CDR3 has 14 amino acids. Here the CDR3 reads CSVTGGRGNTEAFF. CDR3 bases: TGCAGCGTGACAGGGGGACGTGGGAACACTGAAGCTTTCTTT.

The CDR3 DNA follows: TGTGCCAGCAGTCCGGGGGACAGCTTAAATGAAGCTTTCTTT. Translated, it gives CASSPGDSLNEAFF. The V and J genes are TRBV28 and TRBJ1-1; 7 nucleotides line up with TRBD1. With 5 bases clipped from V and 7 bases from J, the junction kept 10 bases outside the gene matches. The CDR3 spans 14 residues. From germline, CDR1 is MDHEN and CDR2 SYDVKM.

The chain employs TRBV4-2 and TRBJ1-1, with 9 bases aligning to TRBD1. The CDR3 consists of 16 residues. CDR1 and CDR2 (germline): LGHNA, YNFKEQ. V trimming: 4 bases; J trimming: 2 bases; junction bases outside the gene matches: 8. DNA for the CDR3: TGTGCCAGCAGCCTTGGGACGGGACAGGGAAACACTGAAGCTTTCTTT. It yields the protein CASSLGTGQGNTEAFF.

Details on this clone: Within the sample, other DNA sequences also encode this same CDR3. The chain joins TRBV7-2 to TRBJ1-2; 11 bases are shared with TRBD1. CDR3 length: 14 amino acids. The V segment lost 5 bases and the J segment 6 bases; nucleotides outside the gene matches: 5. Germline values: CDR1 SGHTA, CDR2 FQGNSA. Here the CDR3 reads CASSLRTGGDGYTF. The CDR3 DNA reads as TGTGCCAGCAGCCTCCGGACAGGGGGCGATGGCTACACCTTC.

This clone was seen only a few times. This chain joins TRBV7-3 and TRBJ1-1, with TRBD1 as a possible D gene (5 bases). The germline V gene encodes CDR1 SGHTA and CDR2 FQGTGA. There are 13 residues in the CDR3. V gave up 5 bases and J gave up 4 bases, with 11 bases separating them. CDR3 in amino acids: CASSLGVGTEAFF. The CDR3 nucleotides are TGTGCCAGCAGCCTGGGGGTGGGCACTGAAGCTTTCTTT.

This chain uses TRBV4-2 with TRBJ1-4, with D perhaps matching TRBD1 (6 bases). The CDR3 has 14 residues. The V gene's germline CDR1 is LGHNA and CDR2 YNFKEQ. The ends were cut back, 4 bases at V and 5 bases at J, with 11 bases in the middle. The CDR3 DNA sequence: TGTGCCAGCAGCCCGGACAGAACCAATGAAAAACTGTTTTTT. It specifies CASSPDRTNEKLFF.

This chain uses TRBV7-9 with TRBJ1-1; D ambiguous. Germline CDR1 reads SEHNR; CDR2 reads FQNEAQ (reference sequence). The CDR3 has 11 amino acids. Deletions cut 6 bases from V and 11 bases from J, with 13 bases between. The CDR3 protein is CASRRTPAAFF. The CDR3 bases are TGTGCCAGCAGGAGGACGCCAGCGGCTTTCTTT.

This clone was detected only a few times. The chain is built from TRBV4-3 and TRBJ1-2; 7 bases are a match to TRBD1. Trimming removed 3 bases from V and 2 bases from J; junction bases left unmatched: 6. The CDR3 covers 15 residues. Germline assignment: CDR1 LGHNA and CDR2 YSLEER. The DNA for the CDR3 is TGCGCCAGCAGCCAGTTGACAGGGAAAAACTATGGCTACACCTTC. Its translation: CASSQLTGKNYGYTF.

This clone has only a few counts. V usage is TRBV19 and J usage is TRBJ2-7, with 8 bases that match TRBD1. The V gene end was trimmed by 9 bases and the J gene end by 3 bases; junction bases not matched to a gene: 10. Germline assignment: CDR1 LNHDA and CDR2 SQIVND (reference sequence). The CDR3 loop spans 14 amino acids. The CDR3 spells CASRRDRGGYEQYF. The CDR3 DNA follows: TGTGCCAGCCGCCGTGACAGGGGTGGCTACGAGCAGTACTTC.

The rearrangement links TRBV9 to TRBJ1-6; TRBD1 might be the D (5 bases). The germline gives CDR1 SGDLS, CDR2 YYNGEE. The V gene lost 3 bases and the J gene lost 4 bases, with 23 bases spanning the gap. The CDR3 runs to 19 residues. CDR3 protein: CASSAAGPGSGFYNSPLHF. Here the CDR3 DNA reads TGTGCCAGCAGCGCGGCGGGACCAGGGAGCGGATTTTATAATTCACCCCTCCACTTT.

This clone turned up a few times. This rearrangement joins TRBV28 to TRBJ1-5; TRBD1 matches 9 bases. Trimming took 6 bases from V and 8 from J; bases not matched to a gene: 8. This CDR3 spans 14 amino acids. Germline V CDR1 and CDR2: MDHEN, SYDVKM. The chain's CDR3 is CASRGRDRVEPQHF. CDR3 coding DNA: TGTGCCAGCAGGGGGCGGGACAGGGTGGAGCCCCAGCATTTT.

This clone was recorded once. A much larger clone differs from this one at a single base, so this may be a read error. V is TRBV6-4 and J is TRBJ2-6; the D gene is possibly TRBD1 (5 bases). Germline CDR1 reads MRHNA; CDR2 reads SNTAGT. The CDR3 loop spans 12 amino acids. The CDR3 is CASSSGANILTF. In DNA, the CDR3 is TGTGCCAGCAGCTCTGGGGCCAACATCCTGACTTTC.

This clone was counted only a few times. This chain connects TRBV25-1 to TRBJ2-4; D may be TRBD1 or TRBD2 (7 bases each). Germline CDR1 MGHDK, CDR2 SYGVNS. The CDR3 runs to 15 residues. The ends were cut back, 10 bases at V and 0 bases at J, with 16 bases in the middle. The CDR3 DNA sequence: TGTGCCACCCCAGGGGGGGTGATAGCCAAAAACATTCAGTACTTC. It specifies CATPGGVIAKNIQYF.

The V and J genes are TRBV18 and TRBJ2-6; TRBD1 is a possible D gene (6 bases). V lost 4 bases, J lost 1 base, and 8 bases lay in between. Germline CDR1 and CDR2: KGHSH and LQKENI. The CDR3 totals 15 residues. The CDR3: CASSRGGSGANVLTF. The CDR3, as DNA: TGTGCCAGCTCACGAGGGGGTTCTGGGGCCAACGTCCTGACTTTC.

This chain links TRBV5-4 with TRBJ1-1; 10 positions match TRBD1. This CDR3 comprises 16 residues. CDR1 and CDR2 from the germline V gene are SGHNT and YYREEE (reference sequence). Losses at the gene ends were 0 bases for V and 7 bases for J; bases not matched to a gene: 9. The CDR3 loop is CASSLAPGQGRVEAFF. Here the CDR3 DNA reads TGTGCCAGCAGCTTGGCACCGGGACAGGGGAGGGTTGAAGCTTTCTTT. Full variable domain (rest looked up from reference TRBV5-4 and TRBJ1-1): ETGVTQSPTHLIKTRGQQVTLRCSSQSGHNTVSWYQQALGQGPQFIFQYYREEENGRGNFPPRFSGLQFPNYSSELNVNALELDDSALYLCASSLAPGQGRVEAFFGQGTRLTVV.

This chain connects TRBV7-2 to TRBJ2-7, with D unclear. Deletions cut 5 bases from V and 5 bases from J, with 7 bases between. Per germline, CDR1 SGHTA and CDR2 FQGNSA. This CDR3 region has 11 residues. CDR3 nucleotide sequence: TGTGCCAGCAGCACCCGGAACGAGCAGTACTTC. It encodes CASSTRNEQYF.

The rearrangement joins TRBV25-1 to TRBJ2-3; 7 bases are a match to TRBD1. The CDR3 runs 14 residues. Germline assignment: CDR1 MGHDK and CDR2 SYGVNS. Trimming at V came to 4 bases and at J to 5 bases, leaving 6 bases not matched to a gene. The CDR3 loop is CASSGLQGRDTQYF. The CDR3 DNA is TGTGCCAGCAGTGGCTTACAGGGGAGAGATACGCAGTATTTT.

This clone was observed a few times. The chain is built from TRBV5-1 and TRBJ2-7; 14 nucleotides line up with TRBD2. With V trimmed by 4 bases and J by 5 bases, 5 bases remained unmatched. This CDR3 is built from 15 residues. Germline CDR1 reads SGHRS; CDR2 reads YFSETQ. The CDR3 reads CASSRTSGRTHEQYF. CDR3 bases: TGCGCCAGCAGCAGGACTAGCGGGAGGACCCACGAGCAGTACTTC.

Only a few counts were recorded for this clone. J is TRBJ2-1 and V is TRBV28; a weak D match, TRBD1 (5 bases). V was cut by 10 bases and J by 6 bases, with 19 bases left in between. The CDR3 spans 14 residues. The germline CDR1 and CDR2 sequences are MDHEN and SYDVKM. CDR3 sequence (DNA): TGTGCCACCCAGGGATCCTACCGCGTCAATGAGCAGTTCTTC. It codes for CATQGSYRVNEQFF.